These 3 T cell receptor beta chains share one sample of origin, sequenced in a study of long-term antiretroviral therapy in people with HIV. The immunoSEQ assay was v3.0, run at survey level. Sequencing was performed with immunoSEQ multiplex PCR; in TCRdb, only in-frame clones are kept and a portion is missing. The sample comprises 27,000 or so clones, more than 70% of which are singletons, and roughly 9% rests with the top ten. This sample comprised unsorted PBMCs, obtained roughly 4.8 years after starting antiretroviral therapy. The source of these receptors is a man between 40 and 49 years old with HIV.

V and J are TRBV6-1 and TRBJ2-7; the D is unclear. V was clipped by 0 bases and J by 4 bases, with 10 bases between them. Per the germline V gene, CDR1 is MNHNS and CDR2 is SASEGT. There are 14 residues in the CDR3. CDR3 coding DNA: TGTGCCAGCAGTGAAGCCGAAGGGCTTTACGAGCAGTACTTC. It translates to CASSEAEGLYEQYF.

The rearrangement joins TRBV27 to TRBJ2-1; the match to TRBD2 covers 8 bases. Germline V lookup: CDR1 MNHEY, CDR2 SMNVEV (reference sequence). The CDR3 contains 16 residues. With V trimmed by 0 bases and J by 3 bases, 4 bases remained unmatched. The CDR3: CASSLSPSGFYNEQFF. CDR3 in DNA: TGTGCCAGCAGTTTATCTCCTAGCGGGTTCTACAATGAGCAGTTCTTC.

The chain uses TRBV11-2 and TRBJ2-7; 8 bases line up with TRBD2. This CDR3 is 14 amino acids long. From germline, CDR1 is SGHAT and CDR2 FQNNGV. J gave up 5 bases and V 6 bases, and 9 bases lay outside the gene matches. The CDR3 is CASRLTGGNHEQYF. DNA for the CDR3: TGTGCCAGCAGGTTAACGGGGGGGAACCACGAGCAGTACTTC.